Reported below is one T cell receptor (beta chain). Its specificity is not known. The sample originates from a study of T cells in localized non-small cell lung cancer. The CDR3 covers 13 residues. Per germline, CDR1 MNHNS and CDR2 SASEGT. The V gene end was trimmed by 4 bases and the J gene end by 4 bases; junction bases not matched to a gene: 2. Study-wide results and caveats: Tumor showed lower T cell clonality than uninvolved adjacent lung, where it was highest. Turning up in adjacent lung were a median about 61 of the top 100 tumor clones. A single tumor region was sequenced, leaving heterogeneity possible.

Measured with immunoSEQ multiplex PCR; TCRdb has only the in-frame clones, and not every one. In the table there are about 77,000 clones, approximately 90% of which are singletons. Source: peripheral blood, taken before any cancer treatment. The V call is TRBV6-1, the J call TRBJ2-5, with TRBD2 matching 8 bases. This receptor was identified in a woman aged 35 to 75 with stage I squamous cell lung carcinoma. In DNA, the CDR3 is TGTGCCAGCAGTGGGACTAGCCGAGAGACCCAGTACTTC. Amino acid sequence: CASSGTSRETQYF.